The entry below gives a single T cell receptor beta chain sequence along with its context. The antigen remains unidentified. Here immunoSEQ multiplex PCR was the method, and the copy in TCRdb shows in-frame clones only, minus some. The sample has about 22,000 clones; roughly half are singletons. CDR1 and CDR2 from the germline V gene are PRHDT and FYEKMQ (reference sequence). Trimming removed 2 bases at V and 4 bases at J, with 17 bases between. CDR3 length: 16 amino acids. The sample originates from a study of radiation and T cells in renal cell carcinoma. Broader study findings: In blood, top tumor clones expanded by 2 weeks, shrinking by 4.

Treatment in this sample: 15 Gy SBRT to primary tumor, nephrectomy 4 weeks later. Nephrectomy followed 15 Gy stereotactic body radiation by 4 weeks. Sequences were derived from tumor tissue, sampled from a patient whose treatment included radiotherapy and nephrectomy. The chain combines TRBV13 with TRBJ1-1, with D unresolved. The source is a woman in her 50s with renal cell carcinoma. The CDR3 is CASSLSDGVRGTEAFF. In DNA form, the CDR3 reads TGTGCCAGCAGCTTATCGGACGGCGTCCGTGGCACTGAAGCTTTCTTT.